This T cell receptor beta chain was identified in a study of blood T cell repertoires in COVID-19. Germline CDR1 is LNHDA and CDR2 is SQIVND (reference sequence). The V gene lost 5 bases and the J gene lost 2 bases, with 16 bases spanning the gap. This CDR3 spans 16 amino acids. Some clones are missing from TCRdb's copy, which holds only in-frame ones; the method was immunoSEQ multiplex PCR. The sample carries around 200,000 clones, 65% to 85% recorded once. The TCR originated in a human donor with acute or convalescent COVID-19. The donor label of this sample is uncertain. What was sequenced was peripheral blood. The gene calls are TRBV19 and TRBJ1-3; tentatively, D is TRBD1 (6 bases). This chain's CDR3 is CASSVETGAPGNTIYF. As DNA, the CDR3 is TGTGCCAGTAGTGTCGAGACAGGCGCGCCTGGAAACACCATATATTTT.